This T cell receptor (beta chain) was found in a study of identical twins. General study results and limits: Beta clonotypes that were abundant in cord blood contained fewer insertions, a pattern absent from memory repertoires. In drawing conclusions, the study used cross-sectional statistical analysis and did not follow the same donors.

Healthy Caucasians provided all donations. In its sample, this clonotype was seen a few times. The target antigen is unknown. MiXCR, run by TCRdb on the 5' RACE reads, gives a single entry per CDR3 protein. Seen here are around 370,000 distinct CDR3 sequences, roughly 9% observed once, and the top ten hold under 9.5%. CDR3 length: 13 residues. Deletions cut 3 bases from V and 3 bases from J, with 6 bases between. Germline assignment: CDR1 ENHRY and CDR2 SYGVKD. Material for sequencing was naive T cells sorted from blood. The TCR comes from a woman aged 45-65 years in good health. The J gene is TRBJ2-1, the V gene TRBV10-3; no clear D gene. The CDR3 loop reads CAISDVLYNEQFF. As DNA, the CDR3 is TGTGCCATCAGTGACGTTCTCTACAATGAGCAGTTCTTC.